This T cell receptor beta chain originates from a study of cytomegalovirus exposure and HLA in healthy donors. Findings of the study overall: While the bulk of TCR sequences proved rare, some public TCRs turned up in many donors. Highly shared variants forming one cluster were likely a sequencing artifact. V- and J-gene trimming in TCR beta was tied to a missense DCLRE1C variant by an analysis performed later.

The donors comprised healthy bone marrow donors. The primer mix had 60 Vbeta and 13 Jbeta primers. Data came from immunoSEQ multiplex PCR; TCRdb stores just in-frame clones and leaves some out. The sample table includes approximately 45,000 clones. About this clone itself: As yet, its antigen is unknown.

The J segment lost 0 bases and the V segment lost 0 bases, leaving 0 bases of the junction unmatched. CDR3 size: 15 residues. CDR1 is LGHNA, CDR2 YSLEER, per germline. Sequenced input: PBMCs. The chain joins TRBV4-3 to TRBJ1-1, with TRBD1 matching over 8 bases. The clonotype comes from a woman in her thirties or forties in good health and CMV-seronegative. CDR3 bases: TGCGCCAGCAGCCAAGAGACAGGGGTGAACACTGAAGCTTTCTTT. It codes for CASSQETGVNTEAFF.